The 23 T cell receptor beta chains reported below all come from one sample, sequenced in a study of T cell repertoires in cytomegalovirus infection. TCRdb fed the reads into MiXCR, producing one record per CDR3 protein. In the table there are nearly 450,000 distinct CDR3 sequences, about 33% of which are singletons. Specimen: PBMCs. The receptors originated from a human donor in good health (CMV status not recorded). Some clones in this sample may be carry-over from other donors' samples.

J is TRBJ2-5 and V is TRBV4-1, with 8 bases identical to TRBD2. V shed 3 bases and J 1 base; nucleotides not matched to a gene: 1. CDR3 length: 14 amino acids. Looked up from germline, CDR1 is MGHRA and CDR2 is YSYEKL. CDR3 DNA sequence: TGCGCCAGCAGCCAGAGCGGGGGCCAAGAGACCCAGTACTTC. Its translation: CASSQSGGQETQYF.

J is TRBJ1-2 and V is TRBV5-4, with 8 bases matching TRBD1. CDR1 is SGHNT, CDR2 YYREEE, per germline (reference sequence). This CDR3 is built from 17 residues. V lost 2 bases, J lost 1 base, and 10 bases stayed unmatched. CDR3 sequence: CASSFWGGQAINYGYTF. CDR3 DNA sequence: TGTGCCAGCAGCTTCTGGGGGGGACAGGCCATTAACTATGGCTACACCTTC. Filled out from reference TRBV5-4 and TRBJ1-2, the complete variable domain reads ETGVTQSPTHLIKTRGQQVTLRCSSQSGHNTVSWYQQALGQGPQFIFQYYREEENGRGNFPPRFSGLQFPNYSSELNVNALELDDSALYLCASSFWGGQAINYGYTFGSGTRLTVV.

This clonotype turned up a few times. The chain is built from TRBV4-2 and TRBJ2-7; 7 bases are shared with TRBD1. This CDR3 spans 13 amino acids. Germline CDR1 reads LGHNA; CDR2 reads YNFKEQ. Trimming at V came to 4 bases and at J to 7 bases, leaving 7 bases not matched to a gene. The CDR3 loop is CASSLRQGDEQYF. The CDR3 DNA sequence: TGTGCCAGCAGCCTCCGACAGGGCGATGAGCAGTACTTC.

In its sample, this clonotype was seen many times. The chain recombines TRBV12-3 or TRBV12-4 with TRBJ1-1; maybe TRBD1 (5 bases). Trimming took off 8 bases at V and 8 bases at J, with 21 bases between the two ends. The CDR3 length is 14 residues. CDR3 in DNA: TGTGCCAGCGGGCCTTGGGGTGGTGAGGGGGAAGCTTTCTTT. It is translated as CASGPWGGEGEAFF.

This clonotype was observed many times. The chain has TRBV7-8 and TRBJ1-1; D is perhaps TRBD1 (5 bases). V was trimmed by 5 bases and J by 4 bases, leaving 20 bases between them. Germline values: CDR1 SGHVS, CDR2 FQNEAQ. This CDR3 contains 16 residues. CDR3 bases: TGTGCCAGCAGCCAAGGTCCCCCCGTGAGGGGCACTGAAGCTTTCTTT. Translating it yields CASSQGPPVRGTEAFF.

This clonotype was seen ten or more times. The chain uses TRBV7-6 and TRBJ2-3, with D perhaps being TRBD1 or TRBD2 (5 bases each). V was shortened by 1 base and J by 4 bases, with 12 bases between the two germline ends. The CDR3 is 15 amino acids. Germline V gene sequence: CDR1 SGHVS, CDR2 FNYEAQ. In DNA, the CDR3 is TGTGCCAGCAGCTTAGGGGGGAATGGGGCAGATACGCAGTATTTT. This translates into CASSLGGNGADTQYF. Looking up the rest from reference TRBV7-6 and TRBJ2-3 gives the full variable domain: GAGVSQSPRYKVTKRGQDVALRCDPISGHVSLYWYRQALGQGPEFLTYFNYEAQQDKSGLPNDRFSAERPEGSISTLTIQRTEQRDSAMYRCASSLGGNGADTQYFGPGTRLTVL.

The chain employs TRBV6-5 and TRBJ1-6; 8 bases match TRBD1. In germline, CDR1 is MNHEY, CDR2 SVGAGI. This CDR3 has 17 residues. V trimming: 6 bases; J trimming: 4 bases; junction bases outside the gene matches: 11. CDR3 bases: TGTGCCAGCAGCTCCGCAGGGGGCCGGATATATAATTCACCCCTCCACTTT. Translation: CASSSAGGRIYNSPLHF.

A remark on this clonotype: A junction end diverges from the germline sequence, so it may reflect a read error. The chain combines TRBV15 with TRBJ2-1, with a weak D call TRBD2 (7 bases). The CDR3 totals 14 residues. Per the germline V gene, CDR1 is LNHNV and CDR2 is YYDKDF (reference sequence). The CDR3 spells CATSRDPARGALIF. The CDR3 region has the DNA TGTGCCACCAGCAGAGATCCCGCCCGGGGGGCGTTGATCTTC.

The V and J genes are TRBV3-1 and TRBJ2-1, with D unclear. V was cut by 1 base and J by 7 bases, with 8 bases left in between. Germline lookup yields CDR1 LGHDT and CDR2 YNNKEL (reference sequence). CDR3 length: 13 residues. CDR3 sequence: CASSQGVWNEQFF. The CDR3 DNA sequence: TGTGCCAGCAGCCAAGGGGTATGGAATGAGCAGTTCTTC.

This chain uses TRBV7-2 with TRBJ2-2; 9 bases match TRBD2. This CDR3 is built from 16 residues. The germline gives CDR1 SGHTA, CDR2 FQGNSA. V was clipped by 4 bases and J by 3 bases; unmatched bases: 6. CDR3 sequence reads: CASSSTGTSHTGELFF. In DNA, the CDR3 is TGTGCCAGCAGCTCGACCGGGACTAGCCACACCGGGGAGCTGTTTTTT.

This chain uses TRBV7-2 with TRBJ1-2; D might be TRBD1 (6 bases). The CDR3 is made up of 14 amino acids. Trimming cost V 1 base and J 3 bases, with 9 bases left between them. Germline V gene lookup returns CDR1 SGHTA and CDR2 FQGNSA. The CDR3 spells CASSLVGAHYGYTF. In DNA, the CDR3 is TGTGCCAGCAGCTTAGTGGGGGCTCACTATGGCTACACCTTC.

This clonotype was observed a handful of times. The chain combines TRBV6-5 with TRBJ2-1, with TRBD1 matching over 8 bases. Germline V gene lookup returns CDR1 MNHEY and CDR2 SVGAGI. The CDR3 length is 15 residues. Germline trimming cut 2 bases from V and 0 bases from J; bases unmatched to any gene: 0. The chain's CDR3 is CASSYDRGSYNEQFF. In DNA form, the CDR3 reads TGTGCCAGCAGTTACGACAGGGGCTCCTACAATGAGCAGTTCTTC.

This clonotype came up a few times. The rearrangement joins TRBV20-1 to TRBJ2-2; D ambiguous. V lost 5 bases and J 7 bases, leaving 11 bases between the germline ends. Looked up from germline, CDR1 is DFQATT and CDR2 is SNEGSKA (reference sequence). This CDR3 contains 12 residues. CDR3 in DNA: TGCAGTGCTGGAGTAGAAGGCGGGGAGCTGTTTTTT. Translation: CSAGVEGGELFF.

A note on this clonotype: One end of the junction varies from germline; a read error may be responsible. The chain is built from TRBV7-2 and TRBJ1-2; D remains ambiguous. Germline V gene lookup returns CDR1 SGHTA and CDR2 FQGNSA. The CDR3 covers 15 residues. CDR3 nucleotide sequence: TGTTCCAGCAACCTCCCTCCCGTGGCGGGCTATGGCTACACCTTC. It encodes CSSNLPPVAGYGYTF.

This CDR3 reads CAISGPGVAFF. The DNA for the CDR3 is TGTGCCATCAGTGGGCCCGGGGTAGCTTTCTTT. This sequence joins TRBV10-3 and TRBJ1-1; the D is unclear. Germline lookup yields CDR1 ENHRY and CDR2 SYGVKD. Trimming cost V 4 bases and J 10 bases, with 10 bases left between them. This CDR3 contains 11 residues.

This clonotype was seen a few times. This chain connects TRBV5-4 to TRBJ2-5, with 13 bases matching TRBD2. The V segment lost 6 bases and the J segment 0 bases; nucleotides outside the gene matches: 5. From germline, CDR1 is SGHNT and CDR2 YYREEE (reference sequence). The CDR3 runs 16 residues. The CDR3 sequence: CASTRTSGGNQETQYF. For the CDR3, the DNA is TGTGCCAGCACGAGGACTAGCGGGGGAAACCAAGAGACCCAGTACTTC.

The chain couples TRBV3-1 to TRBJ2-7; TRBD1 might be the D (5 bases). The germline CDR1 and CDR2 sequences are LGHDT and YNNKEL (reference sequence). Trimming removed 4 bases at V and 6 bases at J, with 10 bases between. The CDR3 sequence is 12 residues long. CDR3 protein: CASSLQVGEQYF. In nucleotides, the CDR3 is TGTGCCAGCAGCCTACAGGTCGGCGAGCAGTACTTC.

CDR3 protein: CSARDQGGPPWEQYF. CDR3 nucleotides: TGCAGTGCTAGAGATCAGGGGGGGCCCCCTTGGGAGCAGTACTTC. This rearrangement joins TRBV20-1 to TRBJ2-7; tentatively, D is TRBD1 or TRBD2 (7 bases each). The CDR3 contains 15 residues. CDR1 and CDR2 (germline): DFQATT, SNEGSKA (reference sequence). The V gene lost 0 bases and the J gene lost 7 bases, with 19 bases spanning the gap.

This clonotype has only a few counts. This chain connects TRBV19 to TRBJ2-3; no firm D call. CDR1 is LNHDA, CDR2 SQIVND, per germline (reference sequence). The CDR3 is made up of 16 amino acids. The V and J ends lost 3 bases and 2 bases respectively, with 15 bases between them. CDR3 sequence (DNA): TGTGCCAGTAGTATCTCGGGCCCACACTTCACAGATACGCAGTATTTT. Its translation: CASSISGPHFTDTQYF.

In this sample, this clonotype turned up a few times. V gene TRBV6-2 or TRBV6-3 combines with J gene TRBJ2-3; D perhaps matches TRBD2 (5 bases). This CDR3 is built from 15 residues. The ends were cut back, 6 bases at V and 2 bases at J, with 15 bases in the middle. CDR1 is MNHEY, CDR2 SVGEGT, per germline. This CDR3 is CASSWAFRDTDTQYF. The CDR3 DNA sequence: TGTGCCAGCAGCTGGGCCTTTCGGGACACAGATACGCAGTATTTT.

In this sample, this clonotype turned up a few times. This sequence joins TRBV7-6 and TRBJ2-7; D not resolved. V was pared by 0 bases and J by 0 bases, with 6 bases between. The germline CDR1 and CDR2 sequences are SGHVS and FNYEAQ. The CDR3 has 14 amino acids. DNA for the CDR3: TGTGCCAGCAGCTTAGCGCAAACCTCCTACGAGCAGTACTTC. Protein: CASSLAQTSYEQYF.

In its sample, this clonotype was seen a few times. The chain carries TRBV9 and TRBJ2-2, with D perhaps matching TRBD1 (5 bases). V was pared by 4 bases and J by 9 bases, with 25 bases between. CDR1 SGDLS and CDR2 YYNGEE come from the germline V gene. CDR3 size: 17 residues. The DNA for the CDR3 is TGTGCCAGCAGCCCCTGGGGCACCTCGGGCCCAACCTGGGAGCTGTTTTTT. It yields the protein CASSPWGTSGPTWELFF.

There are a few counts of this clonotype. The chain couples TRBV6-4 to TRBJ2-1; D is unclear. Trimming shortened V by 3 bases and J by 0 bases, and 9 bases separated the two germline ends. Germline V gives CDR1 MRHNA, CDR2 SNTAGT. CDR3 length: 15 residues. Here the CDR3 DNA reads TGTGCCAGCAGTGAACAACAAAGCTCCTACAATGAGCAGTTCTTC. Protein product: CASSEQQSSYNEQFF.